These 2 T cell receptor beta chains were all obtained from the same sample, sequenced in a study of blood T cell repertoires in COVID-19 (dated by TCRdb to about 2020). The protocol used for the library was the immunoSEQ multiplex PCR assay. Entries here come from immuneACCESS through TCRdb and include only in-frame sequences with V and J called. Some clones fail to appear in such tables; in the studies checked, an unresolved V gene covers under half of the shortfall, and the cause of the remainder is unknown. The sample profile shows under 300,000 clones; about 80% of them were found once. The biggest ten clones account for approximately 9.6% of the sample. The sequencing sample was made of peripheral blood. These TCRs come from a woman older than 75 with acute or convalescent COVID-19.

In this sample, this clone turned up once. The gene calls are TRBV12-3 or TRBV12-4 and TRBJ1-2, with D possibly TRBD1 on 5 matching bases. Trimming stripped 5 bases from V and 7 bases from J, with 11 bases between. The CDR3 extends over 12 amino acids. The CDR3 loop reads CASSIRGGGYTF. CDR3 sequence (DNA): TGTGCCAGCAGTATACGCGGGGGTGGCTACACCTTC.

The chain carries TRBV4-2 and TRBJ2-1; a possible D gene is TRBD1 (5 bases). The CDR3 has 13 residues. V lost 0 bases, J lost 7 bases, and 7 bases lay in between. In germline, CDR1 is LGHNA, CDR2 YNFKEQ. The CDR3 protein is CASSQESGNEQFF. The CDR3 coding sequence is TGTGCCAGCAGCCAAGAATCAGGGAATGAGCAGTTCTTC.